This is a list of T cell receptor beta chains from one sample in a study of cytotoxic CD8 clonotypes in ibrutinib-treated CLL. Profiling relied on immunoSEQ multiplex PCR, and the TCRdb table lists in-frame clones only, not all of them. In the table there are about 130,000 clones, around four fifths of which are singletons. Sequencing used PBMCs, obtained after 24 months of ibrutinib treatment. These receptors were collected from a human donor with chronic lymphocytic leukemia. Both conserved end residues are part of each CDR3. Fields, in order: J gene, D gene, V gene, clone size, CDR3 protein, CDR3 DNA. D genes are given only for firm matches. The size field is filled for only some rows; it gives once, few, many or a size class.

J gene: TRBJ1-4; D gene: NA; V gene: TRBV2; clone size: NA; CDR3 protein: CASSDQGGGEKLFF; CDR3 DNA: TGTGCCAGCAGTGATCAGGGTGGGGGTGAAAAACTGTTTTTT
J gene: TRBJ2-5; D gene: NA; V gene: TRBV18; clone size: NA; CDR3 protein: CASSKLDQETQYF; CDR3 DNA: TGTGCCAGCTCAAAACTAGACCAAGAGACCCAGTACTTC
J gene: TRBJ2-5; D gene: NA; V gene: TRBV19; clone size: NA; CDR3 protein: CASSGGQETQYF; CDR3 DNA: TGTGCCAGTAGTGGGGGGCAAGAGACCCAGTACTTC
J gene: TRBJ2-7; D gene: NA; V gene: TRBV2; clone size: NA; CDR3 protein: CARGGGASYEQYF; CDR3 DNA: TGTGCCAGGGGCGGGGGCGCCTCATACGAGCAGTACTTC
J gene: TRBJ2-5; D gene: TRBD2; V gene: TRBV4-3; clone size: NA; CDR3 protein: CASSQKAGFSQETQYF; CDR3 DNA: TGCGCCAGCAGCCAAAAAGCGGGGTTCAGTCAAGAGACCCAGTACTTC
J gene: TRBJ1-1; D gene: NA; V gene: TRBV5-6; clone size: NA; CDR3 protein: CASSPEVDRPEAFF; CDR3 DNA: TGTGCCAGCAGCCCTGAGGTCGACAGACCTGAAGCTTTCTTT
J gene: TRBJ2-6; D gene: NA; V gene: TRBV15; clone size: NA; CDR3 protein: CATSRESSGANVLTF; CDR3 DNA: TGTGCCACCAGCAGAGAGAGCTCTGGGGCCAACGTCCTGACTTTC
J gene: TRBJ1-6; D gene: NA; V gene: TRBV6-1; clone size: NA; CDR3 protein: CASSATGTNSPLHF; CDR3 DNA: TGTGCCAGCAGTGCCACCGGGACAAATTCACCCCTCCACTTT
J gene: TRBJ2-1; D gene: TRBD1; V gene: TRBV5-1; clone size: once; CDR3 protein: CASSLPGQQYNEQFF; CDR3 DNA: TGCGCCAGCAGCTTACCGGGACAGCAGTACAATGAGCAGTTCTTC
J gene: TRBJ2-5; D gene: TRBD1; V gene: TRBV7-2; clone size: NA; CDR3 protein: CASSSRTGRSYF; CDR3 DNA: TGTGCCAGCAGCTCCAGGACAGGGCGATCGTACTTC
J gene: TRBJ2-3; D gene: NA; V gene: TRBV12-5; clone size: NA; CDR3 protein: CASGPGVPQYF; CDR3 DNA: TGTGCTAGTGGTCCCGGAGTCCCGCAGTATTTT
J gene: TRBJ2-2; D gene: TRBD2; V gene: TRBV15; clone size: NA; CDR3 protein: CATSRGLAGGPGNTGELFF; CDR3 DNA: TGTGCCACCAGCAGAGGACTAGCGGGGGGCCCAGGAAACACCGGGGAGCTGTTTTTT
J gene: TRBJ2-7; D gene: TRBD1; V gene: TRBV7-7; clone size: NA; CDR3 protein: CASSRSTGTSYEQYF; CDR3 DNA: TGTGCCAGCAGCCGATCGACAGGGACCTCCTACGAGCAGTACTTC
J gene: TRBJ2-2; D gene: TRBD1; V gene: TRBV6-1; clone size: NA; CDR3 protein: CALAPATGAPGELFF; CDR3 DNA: TGTGCCCTAGCGCCGGCGACAGGGGCACCCGGGGAGCTGTTTTTT
J gene: TRBJ2-3; D gene: TRBD2; V gene: TRBV11-2; clone size: NA; CDR3 protein: CASSLLAASTDTQYF; CDR3 DNA: TGTGCCAGCAGCTTACTAGCGGCCTCTACAGATACGCAGTATTTT
J gene: TRBJ2-2; D gene: NA; V gene: TRBV30; clone size: NA; CDR3 protein: CAWSRLGTEDTGELFF; CDR3 DNA: TGTGCCTGGAGTAGACTCGGGACGGAGGACACCGGGGAGCTGTTTTTT
J gene: TRBJ2-4; D gene: NA; V gene: TRBV29-1; clone size: few; CDR3 protein: CSVANRADIQYF; CDR3 DNA: TGCAGCGTTGCAAACAGGGCGGACATTCAGTACTTC
J gene: TRBJ1-4; D gene: NA; V gene: TRBV18; clone size: NA; CDR3 protein: CASSATMTNEKLFF; CDR3 DNA: TGTGCCAGCTCAGCTACGATGACTAATGAAAAACTGTTTTTT
J gene: TRBJ2-7; D gene: NA; V gene: TRBV10-3; clone size: NA; CDR3 protein: CAIRARTGPSEQYF; CDR3 DNA: TGTGCCATCAGGGCTAGAACAGGGCCTAGCGAGCAGTACTTC
J gene: TRBJ2-7; D gene: NA; V gene: TRBV7-7; clone size: NA; CDR3 protein: CASSLAVIRAGQYF; CDR3 DNA: TGTGCCAGCAGCTTAGCTGTTATTAGGGCGGGGCAGTACTTC
J gene: TRBJ1-1; D gene: TRBD1; V gene: TRBV19; clone size: NA; CDR3 protein: CATIQGARTEAFF; CDR3 DNA: TGTGCCACTATACAGGGGGCGCGCACTGAAGCTTTCTTT
J gene: TRBJ2-7; D gene: NA; V gene: TRBV11-2; clone size: NA; CDR3 protein: CASSLDRVFSYEQYF; CDR3 DNA: TGTGCCAGCAGCTTAGACAGAGTGTTCTCCTACGAGCAGTACTTC
J gene: TRBJ1-6; D gene: NA; V gene: TRBV7-2; clone size: NA; CDR3 protein: CASSLSVGSPLHF; CDR3 DNA: TGTGCCAGCAGCTTATCCGTTGGATCACCCCTCCACTTT
J gene: TRBJ1-1; D gene: NA; V gene: TRBV21-1; clone size: NA; CDR3 protein: CASSGGGTEAFF; CDR3 DNA: TGTGCCAGCAGCGGGGGGGGCACTGAAGCTTTCTTT
J gene: TRBJ1-2; D gene: NA; V gene: TRBV5-3; clone size: NA; CDR3 protein: CARSIRLRYDYTF; CDR3 DNA: TGTGCCAGAAGCATCAGACTAAGATATGACTACACCTTC
J gene: TRBJ1-5; D gene: NA; V gene: TRBV28; clone size: once; CDR3 protein: CASIKGDQPQHF; CDR3 DNA: TGTGCCAGCATAAAGGGGGATCAGCCCCAGCATTTT
J gene: TRBJ2-7; D gene: TRBD2; V gene: TRBV5-8; clone size: NA; CDR3 protein: CASSLLPSGGYEQYF; CDR3 DNA: TGTGCCAGCAGCTTGTTACCTAGCGGGGGGTACGAGCAGTACTTC
J gene: TRBJ1-1; D gene: NA; V gene: TRBV7-9; clone size: NA; CDR3 protein: CASSLGQSNTEAFF; CDR3 DNA: TGTGCCAGCAGCTTAGGACAGTCGAACACTGAAGCTTTCTTT